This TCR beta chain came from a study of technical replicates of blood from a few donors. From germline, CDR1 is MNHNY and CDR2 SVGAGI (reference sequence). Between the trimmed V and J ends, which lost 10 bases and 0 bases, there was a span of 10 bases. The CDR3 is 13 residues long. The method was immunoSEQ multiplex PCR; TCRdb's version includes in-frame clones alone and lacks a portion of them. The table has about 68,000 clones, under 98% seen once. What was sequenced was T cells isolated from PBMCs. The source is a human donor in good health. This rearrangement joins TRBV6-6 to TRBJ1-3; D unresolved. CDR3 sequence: CATTAISGNTIYF. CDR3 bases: TGTGCCACCACAGCCATCTCTGGAAACACCATATATTTT.